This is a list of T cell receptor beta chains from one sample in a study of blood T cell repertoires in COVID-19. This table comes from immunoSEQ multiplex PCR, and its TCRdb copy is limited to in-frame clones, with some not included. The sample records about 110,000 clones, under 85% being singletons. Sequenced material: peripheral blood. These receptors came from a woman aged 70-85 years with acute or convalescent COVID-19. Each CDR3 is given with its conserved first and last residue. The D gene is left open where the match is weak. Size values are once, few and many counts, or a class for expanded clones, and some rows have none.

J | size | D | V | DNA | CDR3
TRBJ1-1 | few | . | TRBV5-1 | TGCGCCAGCAGCTTGGAGTGGGGGGTCACTGAAGCTTTCTTT | CASSLEWGVTEAFF
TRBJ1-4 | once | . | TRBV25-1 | TGTGCCAGCAGTGAATCGGGGGAAACTAATGAAAAACTGTTTTTT | CASSESGETNEKLFF
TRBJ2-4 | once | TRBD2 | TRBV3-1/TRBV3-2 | TGTGCCAGCAGCCAAGATGGGAGCGGGAGTTACATTCAGTACTTC | CASSQDGSGSYIQYF
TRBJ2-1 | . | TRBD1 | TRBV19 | TGTGCCAGTAGGAAACAGGGGAGTGGGAATGAGCAGTTCTTC | CASRKQGSGNEQFF
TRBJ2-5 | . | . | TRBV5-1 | TGCGCCAGCAGCGCTAAAGGACAGTACCAAGAGACCCAGTACTTC | CASSAKGQYQETQYF
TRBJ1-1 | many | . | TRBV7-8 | TGTGCCAGCAGCTTATCAGGGAAGAACACTGAAGCTTTCTTT | CASSLSGKNTEAFF
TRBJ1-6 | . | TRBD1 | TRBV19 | TGTGCCAGTAACCACAGGGGGGGCTCCTATAATTCACCCCTCCACTTT | CASNHRGGSYNSPLHF
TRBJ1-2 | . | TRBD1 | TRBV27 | TGTGCCAGCAGTTTCGGGGACAGGGCTTATGGCTACACCTTC | CASSFGDRAYGYTF
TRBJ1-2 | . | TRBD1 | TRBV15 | TGTGCCACCAGCAGAGGGACAGGGTTCTATGGCTACACCTTC | CATSRGTGFYGYTF
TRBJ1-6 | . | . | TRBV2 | TGTGCCAGCAATAGGGGGTATAATTCACCCCTCCACTTT | CASNRGYNSPLHF
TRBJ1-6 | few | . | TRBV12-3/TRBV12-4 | TGTGCCAGCAGTCGCACGCAGGGGTTGCCCCTCCACTTT | CASSRTQGLPLHF
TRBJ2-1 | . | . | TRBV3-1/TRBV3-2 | TGTGCCAGCAGCCAAGATCCCCAGGGTCTATGGCAGTTCTTC | CASSQDPQGLWQFF
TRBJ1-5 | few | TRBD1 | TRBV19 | TGTGCCAGTAGTATAAGATCAGGGGGCAGGAGCAATCAGCCCCAGCATTTT | CASSIRSGGRSNQPQHF
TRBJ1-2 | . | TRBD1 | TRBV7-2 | TGTGCCAGCAGCTTCGGGACAGGCCCTTATGGCTACACCTTC | CASSFGTGPYGYTF
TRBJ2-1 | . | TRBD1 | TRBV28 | TGTGCCAGCAGATCCCCCGGGACAGGGGGGAGCAATGAGCAGTTCTTC | CASRSPGTGGSNEQFF
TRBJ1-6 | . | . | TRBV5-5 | TGTGCCAGCAGACTGGAACGGGACTCCTCACCCCTCCACTTT | CASRLERDSSPLHF
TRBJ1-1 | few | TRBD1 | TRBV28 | TGTGCCAGCAGCCCTGACAGGGTTAGAGCTTTCTTT | CASSPDRVRAFF
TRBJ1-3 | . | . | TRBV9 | TGTGCCAGCAGCGCCCCCGACAGATTCTCTGGAAACACCATATATTTT | CASSAPDRFSGNTIYF
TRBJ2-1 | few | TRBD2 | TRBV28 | TGTGCCAGCAGTTTACCCATCCTAGCGGGAAGCACCTTCAGCCCGTTCTTC | CASSLPILAGSTFSPFF
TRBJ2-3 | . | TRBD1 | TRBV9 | TGTGCCAGCAGCCTCCAGGGGGACAGGGCAGATACGCAGTATTTT | CASSLQGDRADTQYF
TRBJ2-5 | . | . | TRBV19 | TGTGCCAGTAGTATACCGGACACCCCGGGGACCCAGTACTTC | CASSIPDTPGTQYF
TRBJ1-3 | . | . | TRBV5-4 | TGTGCCAGCAGCTTGAATACAGGTACTGAGAACACCATATATTTT | CASSLNTGTENTIYF
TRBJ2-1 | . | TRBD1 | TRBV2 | TGTGCCAGCAGCACGGACAGGGGTCGGAATGAGCAGTTCTTC | CASSTDRGRNEQFF
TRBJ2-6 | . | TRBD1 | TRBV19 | TGTGCCAGTAGTGACGGACAGGTCTTAACTGGGGCCAACGTCCTGACTTTC | CASSDGQVLTGANVLTF
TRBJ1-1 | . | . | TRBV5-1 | TGCGCCAGCAGCTTGATCCAGAACACTGAAGCTTTCTTT | CASSLIQNTEAFF
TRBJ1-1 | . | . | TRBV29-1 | TGCAGCGTCCGCGGGGGGAGGGGACGCCTGAACACTGAAGCTTTCTTT | CSVRGGRGRLNTEAFF
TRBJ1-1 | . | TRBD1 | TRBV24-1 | TGTGCCACCAGTGATTTTGGACAGGGGGAAGCTTTCTTT | CATSDFGQGEAFF
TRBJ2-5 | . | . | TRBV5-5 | TGTGCCAGCAGCTCATACAGGGTTGCGGAGACCCAGTACTTC | CASSSYRVAETQYF
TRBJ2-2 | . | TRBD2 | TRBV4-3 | TGCGCCAGCAGCCCCGTGGGGGGGTCGACCGGGGAGCTGTTTTTT | CASSPVGGSTGELFF
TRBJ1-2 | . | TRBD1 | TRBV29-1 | TGCAGCGCCAAGGGACAGGGAGACGGCTACACCTTC | CSAKGQGDGYTF
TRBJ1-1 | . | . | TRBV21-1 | TGTGCCAGCAGCAAAGCCGACTGTAAGGGGACAGCTGATCAAGCTTTCTTT | CASSKADCKGTADQAFF
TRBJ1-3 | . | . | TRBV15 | TGTGCCACCAGCAGAGGGAAAGGGGTGCCTGGAAACACCATATATTTT | CATSRGKGVPGNTIYF
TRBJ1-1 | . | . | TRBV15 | TGTGCCACCAGCAGAGATCGAATCGGGGGGGCTTTTCCGAGGACTGAAGCTTTCTTT | CATSRDRIGGAFPRTEAFF
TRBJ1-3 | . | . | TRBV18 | TGTGCCAGCTCACCCCCGACATCTGGAAACACCATATATTTT | CASSPPTSGNTIYF
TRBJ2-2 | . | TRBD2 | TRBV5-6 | TGTGCCAGCAGCTTCACCGGGACTAGCCGTACCGGGGAGCTGTTTTTT | CASSFTGTSRTGELFF
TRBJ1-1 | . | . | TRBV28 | TGTGCCAGCAGCGACAGCATGAACACTGAAGCTTTCTTT | CASSDSMNTEAFF
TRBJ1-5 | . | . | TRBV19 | TGTGCCAGTATGTCCAGCCCTAGATTAAGCAATCAGCCCCAGCATTTT | CASMSSPRLSNQPQHF
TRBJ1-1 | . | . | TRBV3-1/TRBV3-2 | TGTGCCAGCAGCCTGTGGGCCGGTGAAGCTTTCTTT | CASSLWAGEAFF
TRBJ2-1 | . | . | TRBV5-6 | TGTGCCAGCAGCTTGATAAGGAGAGGAGTGGGGCAGTTCTTC | CASSLIRRGVGQFF
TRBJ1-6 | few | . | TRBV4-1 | TGCGCCAGCGGGGTGGGAGACCTCCTAATTTCACCCCTCCACTTT | CASGVGDLLISPLHF